A single sample gave rise to the 21 T cell receptor beta chains below, sequenced in a study of shared clonotypes between healthy human individuals. Profiled with immunoSEQ multiplex PCR; TCRdb holds only in-frame clones, not every one. The sample shows around 2.5 million clones, 80% to 95% of them seen only once. Sequenced input: naive CD4+ T cells from PBMCs. Subset denoted: CD45RA+ positively selected. These receptors all come from a man younger than 30 in good health. Some clones in this sample may be carry-over from other donors' samples.

The rearrangement links TRBV5-6 to TRBJ2-7; TRBD2 matches 9 bases. The CDR3 runs 15 residues. Looked up from germline, CDR1 is SGHDT and CDR2 is YYEEEE. The ends lost 3 bases at V and 3 bases at J; junction bases unmatched: 7. CDR3: CASSSDGTSLYEQYF. The CDR3 DNA reads TGTGCCAGCAGCTCGGACGGGACTAGCCTCTACGAGCAGTACTTC.

The chain employs TRBV4-2 and TRBJ2-1, with 7 bases fitting TRBD2. Per the germline V gene, CDR1 is LGHNA and CDR2 is YNFKEQ. There are 17 residues in the CDR3. Trimming removed 0 bases from V and 7 bases from J; junction bases left unmatched: 12. CDR3 region: CASSQDLPSGLLNEQFF. The CDR3 coding sequence is TGTGCCAGCAGCCAAGATCTGCCTAGCGGATTATTGAATGAGCAGTTCTTC.

The chain links TRBV7-2 to TRBJ2-4; unclear D gene. This CDR3 has 14 residues. Trimming shortened V by 1 base and J by 7 bases, and 11 bases separated the two germline ends. The germline V gene encodes CDR1 SGHTA and CDR2 FQGNSA. As DNA, the CDR3 is TGTGCCAGCAGCTTAGGGGTTTATGAGAACATTCAGTACTTC. It is translated as CASSLGVYENIQYF. Variable domain in full (rest from reference TRBV7-2 and TRBJ2-4): GAGVSQSPSNKVTEKGKDVELRCDPISGHTALYWYRQSLGQGLEFLIYFQGNSAPDKSGLPSDRFSAERTGGSVSTLTIQRTQQEDSAVYLCASSLGVYENIQYFGAGTRLSVL.

The chain uses TRBV28 and TRBJ2-7, with 13 bases matching TRBD2. This CDR3 is 16 amino acids long. V lost 4 bases to trimming and J lost 2 bases; unmatched junction nucleotides: 5. CDR1 is MDHEN and CDR2 is SYDVKM in the germline V gene. The CDR3 reads CASSSPTSGRAYEQYF. The CDR3 coding sequence is TGTGCCAGCAGTTCTCCTACTAGCGGGAGGGCCTACGAGCAGTACTTC.

This chain joins TRBV28 and TRBJ2-1; a weak D match, TRBD2 (5 bases). CDR1 and CDR2 from the germline V gene are MDHEN and SYDVKM. The CDR3 loop spans 14 amino acids. V was cut by 10 bases and J by 0 bases, with 13 bases left in between. This CDR3 is CANSGIGSYNEQFF. For the CDR3, the DNA is TGTGCCAACTCCGGGATTGGCTCCTACAATGAGCAGTTCTTC.

The count of this clone is one. V is TRBV6-5 and J is TRBJ2-5, with D uncertain. The CDR3 extends over 13 amino acids. Trimming removed 8 bases at V and 5 bases at J, with 15 bases between. Germline V CDR1 and CDR2: MNHEY, SVGAGI. The CDR3 nucleotides are TGTGCCAGCCTGAGTAGGATGGGGGAGACCCAGTACTTC. It translates to CASLSRMGETQYF.

This rearrangement joins TRBV23-1 to TRBJ2-7; D is perhaps TRBD2 (5 bases). TRBV23-1 has ORF status, its function being uncertain. The CDR3 is 15 residues long. Trimming left V 3 bases short and J 0 bases short, with 12 bases between. DNA of the CDR3: TGCGCCAGCAGTCACCCGGGATTCCCCTCCTACGAGCAGTACTTC. Translation: CASSHPGFPSYEQYF.

This clone appeared once. The rearrangement joins TRBV5-4 to TRBJ2-4; D gene unclear. Between the trimmed V and J ends, which lost 4 bases and 0 bases, there was a span of 11 bases. From germline, CDR1 is SGHNT and CDR2 YYREEE (reference sequence). This CDR3 is 15 amino acids long. For the CDR3, the DNA is TGTGCCAGCAGCGACCATACCCAAGCCAAAAACATTCAGTACTTC. Translation gives CASSDHTQAKNIQYF.

The chain combines TRBV9 with TRBJ1-2; no clear D gene. V lost 4 bases and J 2 bases, leaving 9 bases between the germline ends. The CDR3 is made up of 13 amino acids. Germline V CDR1 and CDR2: SGDLS, YYNGEE. The chain's CDR3 is CASSPLENYGYTF. CDR3 DNA: TGTGCCAGCAGCCCCCTGGAGAACTATGGCTACACCTTC. Supplemented by reference TRBV9 and TRBJ1-2, the full variable domain reads DSGVTQTPKHLITATGQRVTLRCSPRSGDLSVYWYQQSLDQGLQFLIQYYNGEERAKGNILERFSAQQFPDLHSELNLSSLELGDSALYFCASSPLENYGYTFGSGTRLTVV.

Concerning this clone itself: Other DNA sequences in this specimen translate into the identical CDR3. The chain joins TRBV6-5 to TRBJ2-7; the match to TRBD2 covers 11 bases. The V gene end was trimmed by 5 bases and the J gene end by 3 bases; junction bases not matched to a gene: 3. Germline CDR1 is MNHEY and CDR2 is SVGAGI. The CDR3 is 14 amino acids. The CDR3 region has the DNA TGTGCCAGCAGTCGAACTAGCGGGAGCTACGAGCAGTACTTC. Residues: CASSRTSGSYEQYF.

The DNA for the CDR3 is TGTGCCAGCAGGGCTAGACAGGGGGGCGAGCAGTACTTC. This sequence encodes CASRARQGGEQYF. The chain joins TRBV28 to TRBJ2-7, with 9 positions matching TRBD1. The V segment lost 6 bases and the J segment 6 bases; nucleotides outside the gene matches: 6. This CDR3 is built from 13 residues. Germline assignment: CDR1 MDHEN and CDR2 SYDVKM.

The V and J genes are TRBV16 and TRBJ2-7, with 10 bases fitting TRBD2. The J segment lost 2 bases and the V segment lost 2 bases, leaving 3 bases of the junction unmatched. The CDR3 consists of 15 residues. Germline CDR1 reads KGHSY; CDR2 reads FQNENV. The CDR3 sequence: CASSQGTSDPYEQYF. In DNA form, the CDR3 reads TGTGCCAGCAGCCAAGGGACTAGCGATCCCTACGAGCAGTACTTC.

The chain's CDR3 is CSVDGAGGGDEQYF. The CDR3 DNA reads as TGCAGCGTTGACGGGGCAGGGGGCGGCGACGAGCAGTACTTC. The chain recombines TRBV29-1 with TRBJ2-7; 8 bases fit TRBD1. The CDR3 contains 14 residues. CDR1 is SQVTM and CDR2 is ANQGSEA in the germline V gene. After removal of 3 bases from V and 5 bases from J, the junction contained 9 bases not matched to a gene.

The chain is built from TRBV27 and TRBJ1-2; the D gene is possibly TRBD1 (6 bases). Germline assignment: CDR1 MNHEY and CDR2 SMNVEV (reference sequence). This CDR3 is built from 14 residues. V shed 0 bases and J shed 8 bases, with 13 bases lying between them. The CDR3 DNA reads as TGTGCCAGCAGTTTATCGGGGGGGCGTACAGGCTACACCTTC. Amino acid sequence: CASSLSGGRTGYTF.

The chain combines TRBV19 with TRBJ1-3, with D possibly matching TRBD1 (5 bases). The CDR3 is 17 amino acids. V was trimmed by 8 bases and J by 0 bases, leaving 20 bases between them. Germline CDR1 reads LNHDA; CDR2 reads SQIVND (reference sequence). CDR3 DNA: TGTGCCAGTGCGCCGCGGGGACCGACAAACTCTGGAAACACCATATATTTT. Its translation is CASAPRGPTNSGNTIYF.

This rearrangement joins TRBV6-6 to TRBJ2-3, with 7 bases matching TRBD2. CDR3 length equals 15 residues. V was clipped by 2 bases and J by 3 bases; unmatched bases: 5. Per the germline V gene, CDR1 is MNHNY and CDR2 is SVGAGI (reference sequence). The CDR3 coding sequence is TGTGCCAGCAGTTACCTCCGGGACTATACAGATACGCAGTATTTT. Translating gives CASSYLRDYTDTQYF.

The chain joins TRBV28 to TRBJ1-2; D is unclear. The germline V and J ends were trimmed by 3 bases and 9 bases, with 14 bases remaining between them. This CDR3 has 13 amino acids. The V gene's germline CDR1 is MDHEN and CDR2 SYDVKM. CDR3 sequence reads: CASSFTDYLRYTF. In nucleotides, the CDR3 is TGTGCCAGCAGTTTTACGGACTATCTTCGCTACACCTTC.

The gene calls are TRBV28 and TRBJ2-1, with D perhaps given as TRBD1 or TRBD2 (6 bases each). Germline V gene lookup returns CDR1 MDHEN and CDR2 SYDVKM. The CDR3 has 15 residues. V dropped 8 bases and J dropped 9 bases, with 23 bases sitting between them. The CDR3: CASQEGGPGIREQFF. Written as DNA, the CDR3 is TGTGCCAGCCAGGAAGGGGGGCCCGGGATCCGTGAGCAGTTCTTC.

The DNA of the CDR3 is TGCGCCAGCAGCTTGGGGTCAGGGGCCTCCTACGAGCAGTACTTC. It specifies CASSLGSGASYEQYF. The V gene is TRBV5-1, the J gene TRBJ2-7; D perhaps matches TRBD1 (6 bases). Germline CDR1 is SGHRS and CDR2 is YFSETQ. There are 15 residues in the CDR3. V lost 0 bases and J 0 bases, leaving 10 bases between the germline ends.

Comments on this clone: One end of the junction fails to match germline, which may point to a read error. V is TRBV28 and J is TRBJ1-4, with D possibly matching TRBD1 (5 bases). The CDR3 covers 8 residues. The germline gives CDR1 MDHEN, CDR2 SYDVKM. The CDR3 spells CASSSPGF. In nucleotides, the CDR3 is TGTGCCAGCAGTTCCCCAGGGTTT. The full variable domain, with the rest looked up from reference TRBV28 and TRBJ1-4, is DVKVTQSSRYLVKRTGEKVFLECVQDMDHENMFWYRQDPGLGLRLIYFSYDVKMKEKGDIPEGYSVSREKKERFSLILESASTNQTSMYLCASSSPGFGSGTQLSVL.

The chain joins TRBV11-3 to TRBJ2-2; D ambiguous. Germline loops: CDR1 SGHNT, CDR2 YENEEA. Trimming removed 1 base from V and 5 bases from J, with 11 bases in between. The CDR3 length is 15 residues. CDR3 loop: CASSLARPGTGELFF. The CDR3 DNA reads as TGTGCCAGCAGCTTAGCTCGACCCGGGACCGGGGAGCTGTTTTTT.